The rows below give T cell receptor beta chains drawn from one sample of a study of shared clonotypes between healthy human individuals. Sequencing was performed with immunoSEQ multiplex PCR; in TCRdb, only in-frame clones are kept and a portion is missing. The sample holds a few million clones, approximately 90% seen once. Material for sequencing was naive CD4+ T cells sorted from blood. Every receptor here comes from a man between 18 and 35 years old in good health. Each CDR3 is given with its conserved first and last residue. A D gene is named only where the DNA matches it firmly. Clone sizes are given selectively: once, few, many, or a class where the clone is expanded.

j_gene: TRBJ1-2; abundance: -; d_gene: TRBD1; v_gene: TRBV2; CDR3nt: TGTGCCAGCACTGCGGGACAGTTATTCGGCTACACCTTC; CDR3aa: CASTAGQLFGYTF
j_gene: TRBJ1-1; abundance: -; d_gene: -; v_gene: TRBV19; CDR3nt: TGTGCCAGCCGAGAAGGGACTGAAGCTTTCTTT; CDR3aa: CASREGTEAFF
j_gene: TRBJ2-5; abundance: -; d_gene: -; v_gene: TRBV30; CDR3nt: TGTGCCTGGAGTTTAGGACACCAAGAGACCCAGTACTTC; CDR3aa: CAWSLGHQETQYF
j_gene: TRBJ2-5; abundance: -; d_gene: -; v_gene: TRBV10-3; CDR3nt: TGTGCCATCAGTGATAGGGGCGGCCAAGAGACCCAGTACTTC; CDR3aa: CAISDRGGQETQYF
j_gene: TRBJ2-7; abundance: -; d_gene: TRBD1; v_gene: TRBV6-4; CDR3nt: TGTGCCAGCAGACTTGATCGGGACAGGGGGCCTCTGAGGACCCTATACGAGCAGTACTTC; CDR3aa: CASRLDRDRGPLRTLYEQYF
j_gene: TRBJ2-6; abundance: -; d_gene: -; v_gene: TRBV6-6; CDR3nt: TGTGCCAGCAGTTACTCGCCCGGGTCAGGGGCCAACGTCCTGACTTTC; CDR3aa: CASSYSPGSGANVLTF
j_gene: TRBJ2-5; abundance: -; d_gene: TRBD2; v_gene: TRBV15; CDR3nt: TGTGCCACCAGCAGAGATAAAGGGACTAGAGAGACCCAGTACTTC; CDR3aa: CATSRDKGTRETQYF
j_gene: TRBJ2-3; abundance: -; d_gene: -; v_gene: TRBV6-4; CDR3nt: TGTGCCGGGGAGAGGCGGCCACCAAAAACAGATACGCAGTATTTT; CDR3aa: CAGERRPPKTDTQYF
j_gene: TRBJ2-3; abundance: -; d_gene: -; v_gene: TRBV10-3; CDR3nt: TGTGCCATCAGTGACCCCCGGGAAGATACGCAGTATTTT; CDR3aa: CAISDPREDTQYF
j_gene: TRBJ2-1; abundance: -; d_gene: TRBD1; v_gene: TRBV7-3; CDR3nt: TGTGCCAGCAGCCGGACAGGGAGAGCCCCCGATGAGCAGTTCTTC; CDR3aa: CASSRTGRAPDEQFF
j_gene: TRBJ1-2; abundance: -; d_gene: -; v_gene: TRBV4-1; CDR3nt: TGCGCCAGCAGCCAAGGCGGCCAGTCTTTTAACTATGGCTACACCTTC; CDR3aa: CASSQGGQSFNYGYTF
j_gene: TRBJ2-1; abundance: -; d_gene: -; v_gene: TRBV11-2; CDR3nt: TGTGCCAGCAGCTTTGACATTGGTGAGCAGTTCTTC; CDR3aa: CASSFDIGEQFF
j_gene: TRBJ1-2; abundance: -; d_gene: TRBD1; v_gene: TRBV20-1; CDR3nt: TGCAGTGCTCCGAGACAGGGGAGCTACACCTTC; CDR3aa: CSAPRQGSYTF
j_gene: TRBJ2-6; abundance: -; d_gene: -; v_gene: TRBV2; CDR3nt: TGTGCCAGCAGCCCTACTTATGGGGCCAACGTCCTGACTTTC; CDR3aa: CASSPTYGANVLTF
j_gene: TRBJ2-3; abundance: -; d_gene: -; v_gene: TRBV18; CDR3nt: TGTGCCAGCTCACCGGGGGGGCTCCTACTCACAGATACGCAGTATTTT; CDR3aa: CASSPGGLLLTDTQYF
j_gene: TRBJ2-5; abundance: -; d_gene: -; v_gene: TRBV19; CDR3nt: TGTGCCAGCCAGGGGCAGGGGGGGCAAGAGACCCAGTACTTC; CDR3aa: CASQGQGGQETQYF
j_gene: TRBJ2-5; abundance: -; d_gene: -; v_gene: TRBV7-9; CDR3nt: TGTGCCAGCAGCCCCCACCTGGGCTCCATTCCGGAGACCCAGTACTTC; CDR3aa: CASSPHLGSIPETQYF
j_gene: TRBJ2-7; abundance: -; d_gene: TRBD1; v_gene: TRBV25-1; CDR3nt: TGTGCCAGCAGCATGCCGGGACAGGGATCCGAGCAGTACTTC; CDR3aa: CASSMPGQGSEQYF
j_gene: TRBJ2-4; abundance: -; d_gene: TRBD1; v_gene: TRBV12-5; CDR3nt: TGTGCTAGTGGCCCGGGACAGAAGGAAAACATTCAGTACTTC; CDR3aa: CASGPGQKENIQYF
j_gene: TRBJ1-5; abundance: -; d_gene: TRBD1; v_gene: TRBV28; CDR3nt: TGTGCCAGCAGTTTAAGGGGCCAGGGGGTCTTTCAGCCCCAGCATTTT; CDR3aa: CASSLRGQGVFQPQHF
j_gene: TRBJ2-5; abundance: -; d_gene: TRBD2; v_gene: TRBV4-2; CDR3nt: TGTGCCAGCAGCCCTGGTCGACTAGCGGAGACCCAGTACTTC; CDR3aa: CASSPGRLAETQYF
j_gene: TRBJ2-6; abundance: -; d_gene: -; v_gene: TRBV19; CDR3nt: TGTGCCAGTACCCCCTTCGGCCCTCCGGGCTCTGGGGCCAACGTCCTGACTTTC; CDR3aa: CASTPFGPPGSGANVLTF
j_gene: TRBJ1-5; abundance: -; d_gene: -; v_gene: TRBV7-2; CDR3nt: TGTGCCAGCAGCTTAGCTGGCATATCGGTTAGCAATCAGCCCCAGCATTTT; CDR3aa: CASSLAGISVSNQPQHF
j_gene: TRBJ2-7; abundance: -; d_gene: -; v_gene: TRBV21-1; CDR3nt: TGTGCCAGCAGCAAAGTGCGGACTAGCGGGTTCTCCTACGAGCAGTACTTC; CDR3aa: CASSKVRTSGFSYEQYF
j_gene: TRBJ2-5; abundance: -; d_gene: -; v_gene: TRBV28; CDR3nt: TGTGCCAGCCAAACGAGGGAGACCCAGTACTTC; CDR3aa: CASQTRETQYF
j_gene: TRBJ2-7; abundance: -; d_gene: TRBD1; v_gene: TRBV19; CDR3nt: TGTGCCAGTAGTACATGGACAGGGGTTCTGTTGACCCTCTACGAGCAGTACTTC; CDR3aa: CASSTWTGVLLTLYEQYF
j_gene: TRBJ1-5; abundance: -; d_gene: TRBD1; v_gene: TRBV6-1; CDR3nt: TGTGCCAGCAGTGAAACAGGGGGCAATCAGCCCCAGCATTTT; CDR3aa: CASSETGGNQPQHF
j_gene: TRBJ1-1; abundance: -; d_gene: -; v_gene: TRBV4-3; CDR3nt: TGCGCCAGCAGCCAAGATTGGCAGACTGAAGCTTTCTTT; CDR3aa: CASSQDWQTEAFF
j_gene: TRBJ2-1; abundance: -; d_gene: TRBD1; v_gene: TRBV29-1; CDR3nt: TGCAGCGTGGACAGGGGTTACAATGAGCAGTTCTTC; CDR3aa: CSVDRGYNEQFF
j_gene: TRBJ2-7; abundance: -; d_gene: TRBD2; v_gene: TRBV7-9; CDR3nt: TGTGCCAGCAGCTCCCCGGGACGGGGGGCCTACGAGCAGTACTTC; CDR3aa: CASSSPGRGAYEQYF
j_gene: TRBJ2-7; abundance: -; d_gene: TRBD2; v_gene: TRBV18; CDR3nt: TGTGCCAGCTCACCACGGACTAGCGGGATCGACTACGAGCAGTACTTC; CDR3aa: CASSPRTSGIDYEQYF
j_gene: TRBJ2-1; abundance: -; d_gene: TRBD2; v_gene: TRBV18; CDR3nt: TGTGCCAGCTCACCTCTAGCGGACTACAATGAGCAGTTCTTC; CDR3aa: CASSPLADYNEQFF
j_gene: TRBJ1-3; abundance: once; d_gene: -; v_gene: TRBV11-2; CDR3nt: TGTGCCAGCAGCTTAGGGGGGACGGGCCCGTTCACCATATATTTT; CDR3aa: CASSLGGTGPFTIYF
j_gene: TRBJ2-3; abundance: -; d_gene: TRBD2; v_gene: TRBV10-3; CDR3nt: TGTGCCATCGGGCGAACTTTAGCGGGGGGGCAAACAGATACGCAGTATTTT; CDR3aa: CAIGRTLAGGQTDTQYF
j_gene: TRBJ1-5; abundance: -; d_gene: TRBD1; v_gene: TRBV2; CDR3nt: TGTGCCAGCAGTTTACCCGGGACAGGGAATCAGCCCCAGCATTTT; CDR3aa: CASSLPGTGNQPQHF
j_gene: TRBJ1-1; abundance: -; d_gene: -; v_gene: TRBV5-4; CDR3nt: TGTGCCAGCAGCCCCGAGGGGGGTCGGACTGAAGCTTTCTTT; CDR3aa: CASSPEGGRTEAFF
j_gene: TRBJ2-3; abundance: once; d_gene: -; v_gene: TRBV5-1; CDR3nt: TGCGCCAGCAGTCAGAACCCATCCACAGATACGCAGTATTTT; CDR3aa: CASSQNPSTDTQYF
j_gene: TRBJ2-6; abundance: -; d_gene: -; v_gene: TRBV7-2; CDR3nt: TGTGCCAGCAGTCCCCAAGCTGGGGCCAACGTCCTGACTTTC; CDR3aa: CASSPQAGANVLTF
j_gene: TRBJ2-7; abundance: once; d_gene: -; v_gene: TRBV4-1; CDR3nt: TGCGCCAGCAGCCTGGCCCGGGACGGGGGCAGGGCCGAGCAGTACTTC; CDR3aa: CASSLARDGGRAEQYF
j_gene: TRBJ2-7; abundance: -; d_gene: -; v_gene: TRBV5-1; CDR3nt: TGCGCCAGCAGCCCGGGGGCGACAGGAGCCTACGAGCAGTACTTC; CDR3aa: CASSPGATGAYEQYF
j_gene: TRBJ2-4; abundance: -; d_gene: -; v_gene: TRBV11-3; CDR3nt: TGTGCCAGCAGCTTAGGGAGGGGGGCCCGCATTCAGTACTTC; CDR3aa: CASSLGRGARIQYF
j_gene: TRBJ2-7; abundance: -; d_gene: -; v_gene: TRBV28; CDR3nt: TGTGCCAGCAGTTCGGCCAGCTCCTACGAGCAGTACTTC; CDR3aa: CASSSASSYEQYF
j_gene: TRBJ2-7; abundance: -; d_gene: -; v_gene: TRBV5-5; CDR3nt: TGTGCCAGCAGCTTGGCCGGGCATAGCTACGAGCAGTACTTC; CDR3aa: CASSLAGHSYEQYF
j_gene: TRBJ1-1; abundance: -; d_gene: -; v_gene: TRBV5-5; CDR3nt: TGTGCCAGCAGCCGTTTGGGCGGAACTATGAACACTGAAGCTTTCTTT; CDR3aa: CASSRLGGTMNTEAFF
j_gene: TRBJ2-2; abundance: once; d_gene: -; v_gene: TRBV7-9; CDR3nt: TGTGCCAGCACCCTTCTCCGGGACACCGGGGAGCTGTTTTTT; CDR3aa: CASTLLRDTGELFF
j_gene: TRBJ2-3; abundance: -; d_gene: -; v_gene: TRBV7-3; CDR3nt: TGTGCCAGCAGTTGGGGGACTAGCACAGATACGCAGTATTTT; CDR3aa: CASSWGTSTDTQYF
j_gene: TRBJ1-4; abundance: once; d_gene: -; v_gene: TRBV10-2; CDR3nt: TGCGCCAGCAGTAGGGCCGGGACACGTAATGAAAAACTGTTTTTT; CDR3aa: CASSRAGTRNEKLFF
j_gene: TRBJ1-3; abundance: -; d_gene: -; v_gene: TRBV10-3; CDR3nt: TGTGCCATCAGTGAAAACAGGGCTGGAAACACCATATATTTT; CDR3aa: CAISENRAGNTIYF
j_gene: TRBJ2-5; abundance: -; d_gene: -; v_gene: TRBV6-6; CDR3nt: TGTGCCAGCAGTTACTCGAAGGCCCGCAGGCCCGAGACCCAGTACTTC; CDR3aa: CASSYSKARRPETQYF
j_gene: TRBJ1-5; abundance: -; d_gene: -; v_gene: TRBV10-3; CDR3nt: TGTGCCATCAGGCCCGTTGCGAATCAGCCCCAGCATTTT; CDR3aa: CAIRPVANQPQHF
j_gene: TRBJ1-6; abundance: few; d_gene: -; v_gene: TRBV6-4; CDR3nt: TGTGCCAGCAGTGAGGGGGGGATCGGTTCACCCCTCCACTTT; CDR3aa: CASSEGGIGSPLHF
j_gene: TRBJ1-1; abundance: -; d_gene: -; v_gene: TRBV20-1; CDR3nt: TGCAGTGCTGCCGTCCTTGAAGCTTTCTTT; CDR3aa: CSAAVLEAFF
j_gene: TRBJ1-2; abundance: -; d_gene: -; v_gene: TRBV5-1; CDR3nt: TGCGCCAGCAGACCCTTCACAACTAACTATGGCTACACCTTC; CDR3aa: CASRPFTTNYGYTF
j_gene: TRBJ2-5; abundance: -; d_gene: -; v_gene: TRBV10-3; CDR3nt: TGTGCCATCAGCCCCGGCCACCAAGAGACCCAGTACTTC; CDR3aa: CAISPGHQETQYF
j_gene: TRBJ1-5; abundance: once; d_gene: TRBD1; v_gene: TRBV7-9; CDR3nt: TGTGCCAGCAGCCCTCGACAGGGAAATCAGCCCCAGCATTTT; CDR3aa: CASSPRQGNQPQHF